This T cell receptor beta chain is from a study of blood T cell repertoires in COVID-19. Sequenced by immunoSEQ multiplex PCR; TCRdb stores in-frame clones only, minus some. The repertoire holds roughly 210,000 clones, with about 88% as singletons. The germline gives CDR1 SGHRS, CDR2 YFSETQ. The V gene lost 0 bases and the J gene lost 5 bases, with 11 bases spanning the gap. This CDR3 has 15 amino acids. The sample was peripheral blood. This chain links TRBV5-1 with TRBJ1-4, with D possibly TRBD1 on 5 matching bases. The clonotype comes from a man in his 70s with acute or convalescent COVID-19. The CDR3 sequence is CASSLAGGSNEKLFF. CDR3 nucleotide sequence: TGCGCCAGCAGCTTGGCCGGGGGATCAAATGAAAAACTGTTTTTT. The whole variable domain, remainder taken from reference TRBV5-1 and TRBJ1-4, is KAGVTQTPRYLIKTRGQQVTLSCSPISGHRSVSWYQQTPGQGLQFLFEYFSETQRNKGNFPGRFSGRQFSNSRSEMNVSTLELGDSALYLCASSLAGGSNEKLFFGSGTQLSVL.